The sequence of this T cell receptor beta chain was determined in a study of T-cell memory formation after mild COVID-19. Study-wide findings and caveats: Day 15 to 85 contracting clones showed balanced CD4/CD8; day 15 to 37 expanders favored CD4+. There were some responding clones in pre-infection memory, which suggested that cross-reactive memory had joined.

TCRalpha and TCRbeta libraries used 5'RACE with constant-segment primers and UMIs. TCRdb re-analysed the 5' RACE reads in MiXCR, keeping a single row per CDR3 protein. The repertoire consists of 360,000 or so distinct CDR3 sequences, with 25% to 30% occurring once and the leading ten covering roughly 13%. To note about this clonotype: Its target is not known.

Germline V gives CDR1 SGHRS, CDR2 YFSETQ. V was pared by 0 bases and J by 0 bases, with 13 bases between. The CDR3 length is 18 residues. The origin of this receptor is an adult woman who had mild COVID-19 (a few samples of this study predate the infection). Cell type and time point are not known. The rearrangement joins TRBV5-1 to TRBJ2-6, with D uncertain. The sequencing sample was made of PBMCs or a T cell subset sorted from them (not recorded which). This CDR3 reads CASSLGTISPSGANVLTF. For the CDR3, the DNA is TGCGCCAGCAGCTTGGGGACGATTTCACCCTCTGGGGCCAACGTCCTGACTTTC.